This T cell receptor (beta chain) comes out of a study of T cell responses to AZD1222 COVID-19 vaccine (TCRdb year 2021). At the level of the whole study: AZD1222 recipients given second doses at about 4 weeks or at about 12 weeks were pooled, since spike-specific TCR depth and breadth were not found to differ between the two schedules. TCR sequencing was performed for about 240 trial participants, of whom about 200 were given two doses of AZD1222 and approximately 26 were given two doses of MenACWY control vaccine. Trial participants were enrolled by age into 18-55, 56-69 and 70-plus year subgroups, with around 150, 28 and 57 TCR-sequenced participants respectively.

The label giving this sample's time point can be read as: baseline before first vaccination. The vaccinee samples were drawn from two UK trials, COV001 and COV002, one of which was a single-blind randomized controlled phase 2/3 trial testing AZD1222 (ChAdOx1 nCoV-19) in healthy adults. Trial participant PBMC samples were collected at day 0 and day 28 after the second dose for TCRbeta chain sequencing. The CDR3 regions of human TCRbeta chains were analyzed by immunosequencing. Per the source publication's procedure: TCRs in the repertoires were matched against a reference library of SARS-CoV-2-specific TCRs that had been generated with the MIRA antigen-specificity platform. Breadth was defined as the fraction of unique TCRs that were SARS-CoV-2-associated. Depth was defined as the fraction of total T cells that were SARS-CoV-2-associated. Using the MIRA data, each spike-specific TCR was assigned both to the spike region to which the TCR was reactive and to a CD4 or CD8 class. Log10-transformed breadth and depth values were compared by one-way ANOVA with Sidak's multiple comparisons tests. The immuneACCESS repertoire file appears here via TCRdb, limited to in-frame rearrangements. These files lack a portion of the clones; in checked studies, under half of the deficit traces to unresolved V genes, and the cause of the others is not known. The V and J calls and clone size were taken over from that table, and D and trimming were inferred from the DNA. The sample records approximately 150,000 clones, about 95% of which are singletons. The ten largest clones take up roughly 1.3% of the sample.

The V end loses 5 bases and the J end loses 2 bases, and a stretch of 12 bases separates them. The CDR3 covers 14 residues, taking in both the cysteine and the phenylalanine. The entry retains the CDR3 DNA only, 42 bases that are in frame from base 1. CDR1 and CDR2 are drawn from the germline V gene: SGHTA, FQGNSA. This clone has more than one count but fewer than ten. Its antigen specificity is not known. The input lacks base qualities; no much larger clone sits a single base away. Summary of the overall study and its limitations: Most participants were white British and females outnumbered males, and the authors suggested that clonal diversity may have been underestimated. Epitopes outside the regions mutated in the B.1.351 and B.1.1.7 variants were reportedly recognized by nearly half of the unique spike-specific TCRs. Because no samples from the day 14 peak response were available, repertoires could be characterized only after the peak T cell response. CD4 TCRs associated with the vaccine covered the entire spike protein, and the dominant responses were in regions 160-218 and 743-854. Conclusions about previously exposed vaccinees were limited because only six AZD1222 recipients were SARS-CoV-2 seropositive at baseline. After two AZD1222 doses, spike-specific TCR breadth and depth were significantly higher than at day 0 and than in MenACWY recipients. The 56-69-year group was small, and its depth increase did not reach significance, likely because of low power.

The chain is encoded by TRBV7-2 joined to TRBJ1-1; TRBD1 is possibly the D segment (6 matching bases). The TCR originated in an adult in good health. The sample was peripheral blood, taken on day 0 of AZD1222 vaccination. The CDR3 in this case is CASSPDRFNTEAFF. The nucleotide sequence is given as TGTGCCAGCAGCCCCGACAGGTTTAACACTGAAGCTTTCTTT.